The 26 T cell receptor beta chains reported below all come from one sample, sequenced in a study of blood T cell repertoires in COVID-19. Method: immunoSEQ multiplex PCR; TCRdb's copy keeps in-frame clones and lacks some. The sample yields roughly 73,000 clones, around 86% seen once. Material for sequencing was peripheral blood. The origin of the receptors is a woman older than 75 with active or convalescent COVID-19.

The chain recombines TRBV13 with TRBJ1-3; D remains ambiguous. Germline V gene sequence: CDR1 PRHDT, CDR2 FYEKMQ (reference sequence). The V end lost 8 bases, the J end lost 9 bases, and 17 bases lay between the germline ends. The CDR3 consists of 13 residues. The CDR3 region has the DNA TGTGCCAGCGGATCCGCCCACCGGGGCACCATATATTTT. Translating it yields CASGSAHRGTIYF.

This chain connects TRBV4-3 to TRBJ2-7, with a weak D call TRBD2 (6 bases). The V and J ends lost 4 bases and 0 bases respectively, with 19 bases between them. This CDR3 comprises 17 residues. Germline V CDR1 and CDR2: LGHNA, YSLEER. Written as DNA, the CDR3 is TGCGCCAGCAGCCGGGCGGTGGGGGGACGGACCTCCTACGAGCAGTACTTC. Translating gives CASSRAVGGRTSYEQYF.

This sequence joins TRBV7-8 and TRBJ2-3, with TRBD1 matching over 7 bases. Germline CDR1 and CDR2: SGHVS and FQNEAQ. The J segment lost 1 base and the V segment lost 6 bases, leaving 7 bases of the junction unmatched. The CDR3 length is 15 residues. In DNA form, the CDR3 reads TGTGCCAGCAGACAAGGGACAGCAGGCACAGATACGCAGTATTTT. It translates to CASRQGTAGTDTQYF. Variable domain in full (rest from reference TRBV7-8 and TRBJ2-3): GAGVSQSPRYKVAKRGQDVALRCDPISGHVSLFWYQQALGQGPEFLTYFQNEAQLDKSGLPSDRFFAERPEGSVSTLKIQRTQQEDSAVYLCASRQGTAGTDTQYFGPGTRLTVL.

CDR3 protein: CATSREGRSEAFF. CDR3 DNA sequence: TGTGCCACCAGCAGAGAAGGGAGGTCTGAAGCTTTCTTT. The V call is TRBV15, the J call TRBJ1-1; the D is unclear. Trimming took 0 bases from V and 6 from J, leaving 8 bases between them. The germline CDR1 and CDR2 sequences are LNHNV and YYDKDF (reference sequence). This CDR3 is built from 13 residues.

The chain carries TRBV5-6 and TRBJ2-3, with TRBD1 matching 8 bases. This CDR3 region has 15 residues. The junction had 12 bases not matched to a gene; V was cut back by 5 bases and J by 7 bases. Germline values: CDR1 SGHDT, CDR2 YYEEEE. Here the CDR3 reads CASSRRGRPLNTQYF. The CDR3 nucleotides read TGTGCCAGCAGTCGCAGGGGGCGCCCATTGAATACGCAGTATTTT. The complete variable domain, with remaining parts taken from reference TRBV5-6 and TRBJ2-3, reads DAGVTQSPTHLIKTRGQQVTLRCSPKSGHDTVSWYQQALGQGPQFIFQYYEEEERQRGNFPDRFSGHQFPNYSSELNVNALLLGDSALYLCASSRRGRPLNTQYFGPGTRLTVL.

The V gene is TRBV5-1, the J gene TRBJ2-7; 11 nucleotides agree with TRBD2. V trimming: 0 bases; J trimming: 3 bases; junction bases outside the gene matches: 2. The CDR3 length is 15 residues. Germline V gives CDR1 SGHRS, CDR2 YFSETQ. The CDR3 here is CASSLGTSGGYEQYF. CDR3 nucleotide sequence: TGCGCCAGCAGCTTGGGTACTAGCGGGGGCTACGAGCAGTACTTC.

The chain recombines TRBV5-1 with TRBJ1-3; 8 positions match TRBD1. CDR1 and CDR2 (germline): SGHRS, YFSETQ. The V and J ends lost 4 bases and 4 bases, in that order; junction bases with no gene match: 4. The CDR3 is 14 residues long. The CDR3 bases are TGCGCCAGCAGCCAGGGGGCGAACGGAAACACCATATATTTT. Translation gives CASSQGANGNTIYF.

The chain uses TRBV20-1 and TRBJ1-6, with 7 positions matching TRBD1. The V gene end was trimmed by 6 bases and the J gene end by 7 bases; junction bases not matched to a gene: 12. Germline loops: CDR1 DFQATT, CDR2 SNEGSKA (reference sequence). The CDR3 is 15 residues long. In DNA form, the CDR3 reads TGCAGTGCCAGTGAAGGGACAGACTTCAATTCACCCCTCCACTTT. This encodes CSASEGTDFNSPLHF.

This chain links TRBV6-5 with TRBJ1-1; D unresolved. The CDR3 sequence is 14 residues long. Germline loops: CDR1 MNHEY, CDR2 SVGAGI. The ends were cut back, 5 bases at V and 1 base at J, with 11 bases in the middle. The CDR3 loop is CASSRGMGNTEAFF. In nucleotides, the CDR3 is TGTGCCAGCAGTAGAGGAATGGGGAACACTGAAGCTTTCTTT.

The V call is TRBV29-1, the J call TRBJ2-7, with 8 positions matching TRBD2. Germline-derived CDR1 and CDR2 are SQVTM and ANQGSEA. The CDR3 has 16 amino acids. V dropped 4 bases and J dropped 3; count of bases not matched to a gene: 14. CDR3 DNA sequence: TGCAGCGTTGGATTAGATCGTAGCGGGGAAGGCTACGAGCAGTACTTC. It codes for CSVGLDRSGEGYEQYF.

This sequence joins TRBV7-3 and TRBJ2-5; a weak D match, TRBD1 (6 bases). The CDR3 runs 13 residues. Germline V gene data show CDR1 as SGHTA and CDR2 as FQGTGA. V gave up 5 bases and J gave up 5 bases, with 12 bases separating them. CDR3 protein: CASSRRGFETQYF. DNA for the CDR3: TGTGCCAGCAGCCGCAGGGGATTCGAGACCCAGTACTTC.

The gene calls are TRBV19 and TRBJ2-2, with D hard to call. Between the trimmed V and J ends, which lost 4 bases and 0 bases, there was a span of 9 bases. The CDR3 runs to 15 residues. Germline assignment: CDR1 LNHDA and CDR2 SQIVND (reference sequence). The CDR3 DNA reads as TGTGCCAGTAGTACGTGGCATTCGAACACCGGGGAGCTGTTTTTT. Translated: CASSTWHSNTGELFF.

V and J are TRBV2 and TRBJ2-1; 10 nucleotides line up with TRBD2. The CDR3 consists of 14 residues. The germline gives CDR1 SNHLY, CDR2 FYNNEI. J gave up 7 bases and V 6 bases, and 6 bases lay outside the gene matches. CDR3 nucleotide sequence: TGTGCCAGCAGCGTTATAGCGGGGGGTAATGAGCAGTTCTTC. Translated, it gives CASSVIAGGNEQFF.

This chain uses TRBV3-1 (or the pseudogene TRBV3-2) with TRBJ2-3, with 7 bases identical to TRBD2. The CDR3 totals 16 residues. The germline V gene encodes CDR1 LGHDT and CDR2 YNNKEL (reference sequence). Trimming at V came to 2 bases and at J to 1 base, leaving 6 bases not matched to a gene. Here the CDR3 DNA reads TGTGCCAGCAGCCAAAGGATAGCGGGCGGCACAGATACGCAGTATTTT. Translation gives CASSQRIAGGTDTQYF.

This chain uses TRBV5-1 with TRBJ2-1, with 10 positions matching TRBD2. Per germline, CDR1 SGHRS and CDR2 YFSETQ. The CDR3 contains 15 residues. With V trimmed by 1 base and J by 5 bases, 3 bases remained unmatched. The CDR3 DNA sequence: TGCGCCAGCAGCTTGACTAGCGGGATAAACAATGAGCAGTTCTTC. Translating it yields CASSLTSGINNEQFF.

The V and J genes are TRBV11-2 and TRBJ1-1, with a possible D match to TRBD1 (6 bases). Trimming removed 5 bases at V and 5 bases at J, with 15 bases between. In germline, CDR1 is SGHAT, CDR2 FQNNGV. The CDR3 sequence is 14 residues long. The CDR3 loop reads CASSPPGRGTEAFF. The CDR3 DNA reads TGTGCCAGCAGCCCACCAGGGAGGGGGACTGAAGCTTTCTTT.

The chain is built from TRBV30 and TRBJ2-5, with 8 bases identical to TRBD1. The CDR3 is 13 amino acids. The V gene end was trimmed by 2 bases and the J gene end by 5 bases; junction bases not matched to a gene: 4. CDR1 is GTSNPN and CDR2 is SVGIG in the germline V gene (reference sequence). The CDR3 sequence: CAWSRTGWETQYF. DNA of the CDR3: TGTGCCTGGAGTCGGACAGGGTGGGAGACCCAGTACTTC.

The chain carries TRBV7-2 and TRBJ2-1, with 8 bases fitting TRBD2. The ends lost 0 bases at V and 9 bases at J; junction bases unmatched: 10. The germline gives CDR1 SGHTA, CDR2 FQGNSA. The CDR3 runs 16 residues. DNA for the CDR3: TGTGCCAGCAGCTTAGCGGGGGCGGGGGGCCCTGGTGAGCAGTTCTTC. It encodes CASSLAGAGGPGEQFF.

The chain has TRBV14 and TRBJ2-7, with TRBD1 matching over 10 bases. Germline CDR1 reads SGHDN; CDR2 reads FVKESK. The V and J ends lost 0 bases and 7 bases, in that order; junction bases with no gene match: 3. The CDR3 sequence is 14 residues long. The CDR3, as DNA: TGTGCCAGCAGCCAAGAAGGGACAGGGGTTGAGCAGTACTTC. The encoded protein is CASSQEGTGVEQYF.

The chain joins TRBV7-2 to TRBJ1-6; 7 bases fit TRBD1. The V segment lost 6 bases and the J segment 8 bases; nucleotides outside the gene matches: 7. The CDR3 spans 14 residues. Germline V lookup: CDR1 SGHTA, CDR2 FQGNSA. CDR3 residues: CASRLGQVDSPLHF. CDR3 sequence (DNA): TGTGCCAGCAGACTTGGACAGGTCGATTCACCCCTCCACTTT.

Only one count was recorded for this clone. CDR3 amino acids: CASSSYRAETQYF. The CDR3 DNA sequence: TGTGCCAGCAGCTCGTACAGGGCAGAGACCCAGTACTTC. The rearrangement uses TRBV7-2 and TRBJ2-5; D is possibly TRBD1 (6 bases). The CDR3 contains 13 residues. Germline V lookup: CDR1 SGHTA, CDR2 FQGNSA. Between the trimmed V and J ends, which lost 4 bases and 4 bases, there was a span of 10 bases. Full variable domain (missing parts from reference TRBV7-2 and TRBJ2-5): GAGVSQSPSNKVTEKGKDVELRCDPISGHTALYWYRQSLGQGLEFLIYFQGNSAPDKSGLPSDRFSAERTGGSVSTLTIQRTQQEDSAVYLCASSSYRAETQYFGPGTRLLVL.

The V call is TRBV10-1, the J call TRBJ2-3; tentatively, D is TRBD2 (7 bases). Germline V CDR1 and CDR2: WNHNN, SYGVQD (reference sequence). V gave up 4 bases and J gave up 1 base, with 21 bases separating them. This CDR3 is built from 18 residues. As DNA, the CDR3 is TGCGCCAGCAGTGGACCCTTTTGGGGCGGGGGCCGCACAGATACGCAGTATTTT. Amino acid sequence: CASSGPFWGGGRTDTQYF.

This chain uses TRBV5-4 with TRBJ2-6; TRBD1 matches 7 bases. Germline CDR1 reads SGHNT; CDR2 reads YYREEE (reference sequence). CDR3 length: 18 residues. J gave up 0 bases and V 0 bases, and 6 bases lay outside the gene matches. This CDR3 reads CASSLGTGFTSGANVLTF. The CDR3 bases are TGTGCCAGCAGCTTGGGGACAGGCTTCACCTCTGGGGCCAACGTCCTGACTTTC.

This chain joins TRBV19 and TRBJ2-5, with a possible D match to TRBD1 (6 bases). Trimming shortened V by 5 bases and J by 5 bases, and 12 bases separated the two germline ends. The CDR3 is made up of 13 amino acids. Germline-derived CDR1 and CDR2 are LNHDA and SQIVND (reference sequence). In DNA, the CDR3 is TGTGCCAGTAGTGTCCACAGGGCTGAGACCCAGTACTTC. Amino acid sequence: CASSVHRAETQYF.

The V gene is TRBV10-2, the J gene TRBJ2-5; D is perhaps TRBD2 (6 bases). Germline CDR1 reads WSHSY; CDR2 reads SAAADI. V was trimmed by 8 bases and J by 7 bases, leaving 20 bases between them. The CDR3 consists of 14 residues. CDR3 loop: CASADVAGSGTQYF. DNA of the CDR3: TGCGCCAGCGCGGATGTGGCGGGGTCGGGGACCCAGTACTTC.

The genes are TRBV18 and TRBJ2-2; TRBD1 aligns across 8 bases. After removal of 1 base from V and 0 bases from J, the junction contained 1 base not matched to a gene. Germline CDR1 KGHSH, CDR2 LQKENI. The CDR3 runs 16 residues. CDR3 DNA sequence: TGTGCCAGCTCACCACTGGGACAGGCGAACACCGGGGAGCTGTTTTTT. Amino acids: CASSPLGQANTGELFF.